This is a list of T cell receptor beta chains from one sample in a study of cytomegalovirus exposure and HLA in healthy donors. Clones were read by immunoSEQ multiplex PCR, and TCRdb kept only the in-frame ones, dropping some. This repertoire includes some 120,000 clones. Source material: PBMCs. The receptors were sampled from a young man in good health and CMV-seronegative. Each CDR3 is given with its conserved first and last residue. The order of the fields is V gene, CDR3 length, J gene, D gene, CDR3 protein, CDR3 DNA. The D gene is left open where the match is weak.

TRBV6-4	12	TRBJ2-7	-	CASKQDYYEQYF	TGTGCCAGCAAGCAGGATTATTACGAGCAGTACTTC
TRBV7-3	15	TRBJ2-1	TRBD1	CASSLLGQGGDEQFF	TGTGCCAGCAGCTTACTGGGACAGGGTGGCGATGAGCAGTTCTTC
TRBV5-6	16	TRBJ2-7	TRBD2	CASSSYFSGSEHEQYF	TGTGCCAGCAGCTCGTACTTTAGCGGGAGCGAGCACGAGCAGTACTTC
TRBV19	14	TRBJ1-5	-	CASSPWGVNQPQHF	TGTGCCAGTAGTCCGTGGGGGGTTAACCAGCCCCAGCATTTT
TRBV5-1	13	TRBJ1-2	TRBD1	CASSQGQLYGYTF	TGCGCCAGCAGTCAGGGACAGCTCTATGGCTACACCTTC
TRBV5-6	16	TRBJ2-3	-	CASSLGGDPSTDTQYF	TGTGCCAGCAGCTTGGGGGGGGACCCCTCCACAGATACGCAGTATTTT
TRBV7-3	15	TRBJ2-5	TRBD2	CASSLVAGGQETQYF	TGTGCCAGCAGCTTAGTGGCGGGAGGCCAAGAGACCCAGTACTTC
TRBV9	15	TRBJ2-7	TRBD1	CASSVGQGISYEQYF	TGTGCCAGCAGCGTCGGACAGGGGATTTCCTACGAGCAGTACTTC
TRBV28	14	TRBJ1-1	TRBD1	CASSSPTGALKVFF	TGTGCCAGCAGTTCCCCGACAGGGGCCCTCAAGGTTTTCTTT
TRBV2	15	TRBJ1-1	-	CASSEELGEGTEAFF	TGTGCCAGCAGTGAAGAACTAGGGGAGGGCACTGAAGCTTTCTTT
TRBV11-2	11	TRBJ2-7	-	CASSLAYEQYF	TGTGCCAGCAGCTTAGCGTACGAGCAGTACTTC
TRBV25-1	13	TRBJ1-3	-	CASSEQGGNTIYF	TGTGCCAGCAGTGAACAGGGAGGAAACACCATATATTTT
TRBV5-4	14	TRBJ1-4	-	CASSFGLANEKLFF	TGTGCCAGCAGCTTCGGACTGGCAAATGAAAAACTGTTTTTT
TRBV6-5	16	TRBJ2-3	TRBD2	CASSYVVAGDTDTQYF	TGTGCCAGCAGTTACGTGGTTGCGGGAGACACAGATACGCAGTATTTT
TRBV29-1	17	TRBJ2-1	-	CSVESLQGRSSYNEQFF	TGCAGCGTTGAAAGTCTACAGGGGAGGAGCTCCTACAATGAGCAGTTCTTC
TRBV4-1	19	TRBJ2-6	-	CASSQVKGRGSSGANVLTF	TGCGCCAGCAGCCAAGTTAAAGGCAGGGGAAGCTCTGGGGCCAACGTCCTGACTTTC
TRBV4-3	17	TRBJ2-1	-	CASSQDSAGQAYNEQFF	TGCGCCAGCAGCCAAGATTCCGCGGGGCAAGCCTACAATGAGCAGTTCTTC
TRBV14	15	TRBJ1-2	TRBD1	CASRLGTATNYGYTF	TGTGCCAGCAGGCTTGGGACAGCTACTAACTATGGCTACACCTTC
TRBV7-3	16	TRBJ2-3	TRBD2	CASSLGTSGSADTQYF	TGTGCCAGCAGCTTAGGGACTAGCGGGAGCGCAGATACGCAGTATTTT
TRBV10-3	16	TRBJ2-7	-	CAISESSRGERGEQYF	TGTGCCATCAGTGAGTCGTCCAGGGGAGAAAGGGGCGAGCAGTACTTC
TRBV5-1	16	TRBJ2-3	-	CASSPGWLASTDTQYF	TGCGCCAGCAGCCCCGGGTGGCTAGCGAGCACAGATACGCAGTATTTT
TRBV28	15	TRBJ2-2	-	CASSLYGGNTGELFF	TGTGCCAGCAGTTTATACGGCGGGAACACCGGGGAGCTGTTTTTT
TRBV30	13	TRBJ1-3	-	CAWSQGSGNTIYF	TGTGCCTGGAGCCAGGGCTCTGGAAACACCATATATTTT
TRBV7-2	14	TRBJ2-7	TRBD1	CASSRGTGGYEQYF	TGTGCCAGCAGCCGCGGGACAGGGGGCTACGAGCAGTACTTC